This TCR beta chain was identified during a study of T cells in tuberculosis. Looking at the study overall: Sequenced TCRs come from CD1B-GMM tetramer-binding T cells.

The ends were cut back, 0 bases at V and 7 bases at J, with 11 bases in the middle. The length of the CDR3 is 13 residues. Germline assignment: CDR1 SGHDT and CDR2 YYEEEE. Cells were sorted from thawed PBMC rested overnight and stained with GMM-loaded CD1B tetramer, viability dye and anti-CD3. C32 glucose monomycolate from Rhodococcus equi was loaded onto the CD1B tetramers. Tetramer-sorted PBMC had been CD14 monocyte-depleted before freezing. This table comes from immunoSEQ multiplex PCR, and its TCRdb copy is limited to in-frame clones, with some not included. The sample carries about 58,000 clones, around 90% recorded once.

V gene TRBV5-6 combines with J gene TRBJ2-7; perhaps TRBD2 as D (5 bases). The receptor comes from an adult woman with latent tuberculosis. The sequencing input was CD1b-GMM tetramer-negative cells sorted from PBMCs. CDR3 sequence (DNA): TGTGCCAGCAGCTTGGGCAGGAGGAGTGAGCAGTACTTC. It yields the protein CASSLGRRSEQYF.